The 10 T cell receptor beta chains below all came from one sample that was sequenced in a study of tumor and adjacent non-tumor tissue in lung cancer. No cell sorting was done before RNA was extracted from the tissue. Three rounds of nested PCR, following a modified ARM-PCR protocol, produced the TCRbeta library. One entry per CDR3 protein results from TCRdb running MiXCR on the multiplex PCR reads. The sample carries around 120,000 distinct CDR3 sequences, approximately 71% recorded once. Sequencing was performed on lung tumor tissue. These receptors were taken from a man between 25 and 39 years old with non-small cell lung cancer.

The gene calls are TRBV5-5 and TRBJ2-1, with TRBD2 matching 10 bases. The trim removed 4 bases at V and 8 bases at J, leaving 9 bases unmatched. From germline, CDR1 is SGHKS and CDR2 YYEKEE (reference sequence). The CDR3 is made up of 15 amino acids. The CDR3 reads CASSPWPSGSDEQFF. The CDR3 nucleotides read TGTGCCAGCAGCCCGTGGCCTAGCGGGAGCGATGAGCAGTTCTTC.

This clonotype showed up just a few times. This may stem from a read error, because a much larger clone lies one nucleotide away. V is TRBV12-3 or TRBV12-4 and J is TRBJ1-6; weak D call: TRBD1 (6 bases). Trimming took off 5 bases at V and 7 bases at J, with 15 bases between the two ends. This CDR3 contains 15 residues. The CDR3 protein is CASSVGGAGNSPLHF. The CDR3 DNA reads TGTGCCAGCAGTGTAGGGGGAGCGGGGAATTCACCCCTCCACTTT.

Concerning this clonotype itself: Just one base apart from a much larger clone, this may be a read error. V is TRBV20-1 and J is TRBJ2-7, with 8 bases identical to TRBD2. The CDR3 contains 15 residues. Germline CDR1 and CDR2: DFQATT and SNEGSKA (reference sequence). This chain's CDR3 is CSARDGAGASYQQYF. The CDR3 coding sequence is TGCAGTGCTAGGGATGGAGCGGGAGCGTCCTACCAGCAGTACTTC.

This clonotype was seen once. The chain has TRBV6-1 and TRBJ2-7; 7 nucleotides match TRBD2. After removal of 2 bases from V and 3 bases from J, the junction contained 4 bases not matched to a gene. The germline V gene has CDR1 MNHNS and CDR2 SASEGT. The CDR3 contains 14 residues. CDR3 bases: TGTGCCAGCAGTGAACTAGCGGAAGGCTACGAGCAGTACTTC. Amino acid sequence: CASSELAEGYEQYF.

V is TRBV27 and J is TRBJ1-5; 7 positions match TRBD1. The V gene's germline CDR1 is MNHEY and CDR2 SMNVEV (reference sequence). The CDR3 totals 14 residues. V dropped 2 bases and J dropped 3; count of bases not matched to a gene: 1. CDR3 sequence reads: CASSLTGANQPQHF. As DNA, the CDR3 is TGTGCCAGCAGTTTAACAGGGGCCAATCAGCCCCAGCATTTT.

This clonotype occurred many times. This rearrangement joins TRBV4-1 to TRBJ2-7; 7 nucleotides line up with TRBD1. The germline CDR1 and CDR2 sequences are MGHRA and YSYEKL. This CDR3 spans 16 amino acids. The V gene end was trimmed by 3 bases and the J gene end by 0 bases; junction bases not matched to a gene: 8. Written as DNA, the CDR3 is TGCGCCAGCAGCCAGAGAGCCGGGACAGCCTCCTACGAGCAGTACTTC. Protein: CASSQRAGTASYEQYF.

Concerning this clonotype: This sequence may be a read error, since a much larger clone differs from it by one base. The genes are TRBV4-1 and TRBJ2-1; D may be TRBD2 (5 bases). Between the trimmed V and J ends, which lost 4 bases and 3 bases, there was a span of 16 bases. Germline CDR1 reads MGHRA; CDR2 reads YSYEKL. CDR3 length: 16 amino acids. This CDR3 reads CASSPREARVYNEQFF. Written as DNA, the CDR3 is TGCGCCAGCAGCCCTCGGGAAGCGAGAGTCTACAATGAGCAGTTCTTC.

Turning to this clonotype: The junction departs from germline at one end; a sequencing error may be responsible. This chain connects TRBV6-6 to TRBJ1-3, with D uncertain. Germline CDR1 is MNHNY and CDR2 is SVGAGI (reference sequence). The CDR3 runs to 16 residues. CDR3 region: CASSCSSMRSGNTIYF. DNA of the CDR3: TGTGCCAGCAGTTGCTCCTCAATGCGCTCTGGAAACACCATATATTTC.

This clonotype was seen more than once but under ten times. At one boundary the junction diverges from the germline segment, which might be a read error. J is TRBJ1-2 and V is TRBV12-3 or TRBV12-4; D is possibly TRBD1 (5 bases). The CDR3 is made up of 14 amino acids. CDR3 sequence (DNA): TGTGTCAGCAGTCCGCAGGGCGGGGTATATGGCTACACCTTC. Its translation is CVSSPQGGVYGYTF.

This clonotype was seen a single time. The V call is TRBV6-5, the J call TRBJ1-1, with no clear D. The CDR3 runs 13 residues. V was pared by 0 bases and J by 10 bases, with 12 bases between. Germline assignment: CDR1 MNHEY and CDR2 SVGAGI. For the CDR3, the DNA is TGTGCCAGCAGTTACTCGGGCCATTGGATAGCTTTCTTT. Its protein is CASSYSGHWIAFF.